This passage covers 14 T cell receptor beta chains from one sample sequenced in a study of T-cell reconstitution after alpha-beta-depleted transplantation in children. Unique molecular identifiers tagged the TCRbeta library. TCRdb re-called the PCR reads with MiXCR, one entry per CDR3 protein. The sample has some 500,000 distinct CDR3 sequences; approximately 32% are singletons. Here the sequenced sample was PBMCs from the stem cell graft donor, taken from the stem cell graft. These receptors all come from a human donor who donated a stem cell graft to a child with aplastic anemia.

The chain combines TRBV20-1 with TRBJ2-3; 15 nucleotides match TRBD2. This CDR3 has 15 amino acids. The V gene's germline CDR1 is DFQATT and CDR2 SNEGSKA (reference sequence). With V trimmed by 3 bases and J by 4 bases, 2 bases remained unmatched. DNA for the CDR3: TGCAGTGCTAGGCGGACTAGCGGGAGGGCAGATACGCAGTATTTT. It translates to CSARRTSGRADTQYF.

The V call is TRBV7-2, the J call TRBJ2-5; D possibly corresponds to TRBD2 (6 bases). This CDR3 is 14 amino acids long. Per germline, CDR1 SGHTA and CDR2 FQGNSA. Trimming cost V 5 bases and J 2 bases, with 12 bases left between them. CDR3 sequence: CASSPMGTQETQYF. The CDR3, as DNA: TGTGCCAGCAGCCCCATGGGGACTCAAGAGACCCAGTACTTC.

This clonotype was counted only a few times. The V and J genes are TRBV4-2 and TRBJ2-3, with a weak D call TRBD1 (5 bases). Germline values: CDR1 LGHNA, CDR2 YNFKEQ. The CDR3 covers 14 residues. Trimming removed 4 bases from V and 5 bases from J, with 13 bases in between. CDR3 sequence: CASSLQGQGDTQYF. The CDR3 DNA reads TGTGCCAGCAGCCTCCAGGGTCAAGGAGATACGCAGTATTTT.

The rearrangement links TRBV12-3 or TRBV12-4 to TRBJ2-5; TRBD1 might be the D (6 bases). The CDR3 consists of 15 residues. The V gene lost 6 bases and the J gene lost 3 bases, with 17 bases spanning the gap. As DNA, the CDR3 is TGTGCCAGCAGCATGGGGGCTGACGTGAAAGAGACCCAGTACTTC. Translation: CASSMGADVKETQYF.

This rearrangement joins TRBV20-1 to TRBJ1-5, with D unclear. Trimming pared 6 bases from V and 2 bases from J, leaving 20 bases between. The CDR3 has 16 amino acids. Germline V gene lookup returns CDR1 DFQATT and CDR2 SNEGSKA (reference sequence). The CDR3 DNA sequence: TGCAGTGCCCAAACACGGTCCGGGATCGGCAATCAGCCCCAGCATTTT. Amino acid sequence: CSAQTRSGIGNQPQHF.

This clonotype was seen more than once but under ten times. The rearrangement joins TRBV7-6 to TRBJ2-3; a possible D gene is TRBD1 (6 bases). Germline CDR1 reads SGHVS; CDR2 reads FNYEAQ. The V end was cut by 5 bases, the J end by 3 bases, with 12 bases between. The CDR3 spans 14 residues. For the CDR3, the DNA is TGTGCCAGCAGCCGGACAGACAAGACAGATACGCAGTATTTT. Its translation is CASSRTDKTDTQYF.

The J gene is TRBJ2-1, the V gene TRBV29-1, with D perhaps matching TRBD2 (6 bases). V was pared by 4 bases and J by 2 bases, with 12 bases between. The length of the CDR3 is 14 residues. Germline lookup yields CDR1 SQVTM and CDR2 ANQGSEA. CDR3 sequence reads: CSVVWEDPYNEQFF. For the CDR3, the DNA is TGCAGCGTTGTATGGGAGGATCCCTACAATGAGCAGTTCTTC.

V usage is TRBV20-1 and J usage is TRBJ1-1, with D unclear. The CDR3 has 11 amino acids. Germline V gene sequence: CDR1 DFQATT, CDR2 SNEGSKA (reference sequence). Trimming took off 0 bases at V and 2 bases at J, with 1 base between the two ends. CDR3 sequence: CSARDNTEAFF. The CDR3, as DNA: TGCAGTGCTAGAGATAACACTGAAGCTTTCTTT.

The genes are TRBV6-4 and TRBJ2-1; the match to TRBD2 covers 8 bases. The germline gives CDR1 MRHNA, CDR2 SNTAGT. The CDR3 contains 16 residues. J was trimmed by 0 bases and V by 4 bases; bases with no gene match: 5. For the CDR3, the DNA is TGTGCCAGCAGTGCCGACAGCGGGAGCTCCTACAATGAGCAGTTCTTC. Protein product: CASSADSGSSYNEQFF.

The chain has TRBV29-1 and TRBJ2-7, with TRBD2 matching over 7 bases. Germline V gene sequence: CDR1 SQVTM, CDR2 ANQGSEA. The CDR3 covers 13 residues. Trimming took 5 bases from V and 3 from J; bases not matched to a gene: 7. CDR3 DNA: TGCAGCGTTTCCCACACGGGGGGCTACGAGCAGTACTTC. Protein: CSVSHTGGYEQYF.

The rearrangement uses TRBV12-3 or TRBV12-4 and TRBJ2-1, with TRBD2 identical over 9 bases. CDR3 length: 15 residues. J gave up 6 bases and V 6 bases, and 9 bases lay outside the gene matches. CDR3 amino acids: CASRFSAGGTNEQFF. In DNA form, the CDR3 reads TGTGCCAGCAGATTTTCGGCGGGAGGGACCAATGAGCAGTTCTTC.

The V gene is TRBV11-2, the J gene TRBJ1-1; 10 bases are a match to TRBD1. The CDR3 spans 16 residues. Germline V gene sequence: CDR1 SGHAT, CDR2 FQNNGV. Trimming took 4 bases from V and 9 from J; bases not matched to a gene: 14. The CDR3 loop is CASSSGTGAKKVQAFF. The CDR3 region has the DNA TGTGCCAGCAGCTCTGGGACAGGGGCCAAGAAAGTGCAAGCTTTCTTT.

This clonotype has more than one count but fewer than ten. The J gene is TRBJ2-5, the V gene TRBV12-3 or TRBV12-4; D ambiguous. The CDR3 sequence is 14 residues long. The germline V and J ends were trimmed by 4 bases and 0 bases, with 9 bases remaining between them. The CDR3 bases are TGTGCCAGCAGTTCGGTTGGGTACCAAGAGACCCAGTACTTC. Encoded protein: CASSSVGYQETQYF.

This clonotype has more than one count but fewer than ten. This sequence joins TRBV18 and TRBJ1-2; D remains unclear. V gave up 3 bases and J gave up 3 bases, with 11 bases separating them. The CDR3 length is 14 residues. CDR1 and CDR2 (germline): KGHSH, LQKENI. The CDR3 spells CASSPSAGDYGYTF. The CDR3 region has the DNA TGTGCCAGCTCACCTTCGGCAGGAGACTATGGCTACACCTTC.